This TCR beta chain was observed in a study of T-cell memory formation after mild COVID-19. Whole-study results and caveats: A second wave expanding day 15 to 37 was CD4+-biased; contracting clones were balanced. Second-wave clones that peaked on day 37 lacked confirmed SARS-CoV-2 specificity. CM and EM subsets held most contracting CD4+ clones; EMRA held CD8+ ones.

Amplification by 5'RACE using constant-segment primers produced TCR alpha and TCR beta cDNA libraries that carried sample barcodes and UMIs. MiXCR, run by TCRdb on the 5' RACE reads, gives a single entry per CDR3 protein. The table lists about 260,000 distinct CDR3 sequences, 16% of them singletons. Details on this clonotype: The antigen remains unidentified.

The CDR3 has 17 residues. V dropped 4 bases and J dropped 2; count of bases not matched to a gene: 10. The source is a man aged 18-30 years who had mild COVID-19 (a few samples of this study predate the infection). Cell type and time point are not known. The chain combines TRBV12-3 or TRBV12-4 with TRBJ2-1, with TRBD2 matching over 8 bases. Source material: PBMCs or a T cell subset sorted from them (not recorded which). Here the CDR3 reads CASSSPGLAGTYNEQFF. The CDR3 bases are TGTGCCAGCAGTTCCCCTGGTTTAGCGGGGACCTACAATGAGCAGTTCTTC.